Given below is one T cell receptor (beta chain) in context. The sample originates from a study of T cells expressing NK-cell markers. Study-level background: In sorted CD3+CD56+NKG2C+, CD3+CD56+NKG2C- and CD3+CD56-NKG2C+ T cells, TCR beta repertoires were obtained. HCMV seropositivity marked most of the eight sequenced donors; one was seronegative.

TCRdb reprocessed the 5' RACE reads, with one entry per CDR3 protein and no DNA. This sample lists about 550,000 distinct CDR3 sequences; its ten largest clones have approximately 3.5%. The CDR3 covers 16 residues. CDR1 and CDR2 from the germline V gene are MDHEN and SYDVKM. The chain links TRBV28 to TRBJ2-1; the D gene TCRdb calls, TRBD2, cannot be checked with no DNA. Material for sequencing was blood T cells: a sorted CD56 or NKG2C T cell subset, CD4+ or CD8+ T cells, or bulk PBMC T cells (not recorded which). The sequence was collected from a man between 18 and 35 years old in good health. The CDR3 protein is CASSLESPSSYNEQFF.